This T cell receptor (beta chain) appears in the sequencing data of a study of blood T cell repertoires in COVID-19 (TCRdb year 2020). As for the study more broadly: Samples from collaborators originated in the United States, Italy and Spain and spanned both the acute and convalescent phases of COVID-19. Samples came from the ongoing ImmuneRACE study (first 160 participants) plus 1,254 subjects from 6 global collaborators. A freely available public database, intended as a resource for researchers studying the immune response to SARS-CoV-2, is where the repertoires were released. Where available, HLA class I and class II types were taken from metadata supplied by the sample provider and were not determined by assay-based typing. Deeply sampled blood TCRbeta repertoires from subjects exposed to, actively infected with, or recovered from COVID-19 were included in the dataset. The sample metadata nearly always contained a de-identified subject ID, COVID-19 status, age in years and sex. The prospective study material was composed of cDNA or gDNA derived from T cells, B-cell-depleted T cells, or PBMCs.

The paper as a whole reports these results and caveats: The amount of clinical and demographic metadata varied by source and participant and was provided uncurated.

Whole blood was collected in K2EDTA tubes by collaborating institutions according to the institutions' own protocols. For TCRbeta analysis, collaborator samples were shipped as frozen whole blood, as isolated PBMCs, or as DNA extracted from either sample type. TCRbeta CDR3 regions were amplified from genomic DNA by means of the immunoSEQ Assay, a bias-controlled multiplex PCR. The authors' pipeline ran thus. The number of nucleated cells in each sample was estimated from the amplification of reference gene primers within the assay. Sequence reads were collapsed and filtered to measure the absolute abundance of every unique TCRbeta CDR3 rearrangement. For each sample, productive Simpson clonality was calculated as the square root of Simpson's diversity index across productive rearrangements. TCRdb holds this immuneACCESS table with in-frame rearrangements only. Some clones are missing; in checked studies, unresolved V genes explain under half, and the rest has no known cause. V and J calls and clone size are as listed in that table; D and trimming were resolved from the DNA. The sample profile shows approximately 250,000 clones; around nine tenths of them were found once. The ten largest clones add up to roughly 8% of the sample.

V lost 6 bases and J lost 0 bases; the stretch between them is 21 bases long. From the cysteine up to the phenylalanine, the CDR3 has a length of 18 residues. The CDR3 DNA has 54 bases and is translated from base 1. The germline V gene specifies LGHNT as CDR1 and FRNRAP as CDR2. As concerns this clone: Its antigen has not been determined. No base quality information exists; no much larger clone differs at one position.

The sequencing sample was made of peripheral blood. The source of this sequence is a man aged 35 to 55 with active or convalescent COVID-19. Recombination linked TRBV12-5 to TRBJ1-5, and perhaps TRBD1 as D gene, on 6 matching bases. CDR3 protein: CASGKGQTLAYSNQPQHF. In nucleotides, the sequence is TGTGCTAGTGGCAAGGGACAAACGCTGGCCTATAGCAATCAGCCCCAGCATTTT.